One sample yielded the 21 T cell receptor beta chains listed below, sequenced in a study of T cells expressing NK-cell markers. TCRdb reprocessed the 5' RACE reads and stores each CDR3 protein as one record, lacking DNA. The table counts about 150,000 distinct CDR3 sequences; roughly 35% lies in the top ten. Sample: blood T cells: a sorted CD56 or NKG2C T cell subset, CD4+ or CD8+ T cells, or bulk PBMC T cells (not recorded which). Every receptor here comes from a woman aged 45-65 years in good health.

The CDR3 is CASSLQESGQETQYF. This chain connects TRBV12-3 or TRBV12-4 to TRBJ2-5. The CDR3 is 15 amino acids.

V usage is TRBV27 and J usage is TRBJ2-1; as DNA is missing, the TRBD2 call by TCRdb cannot be tested. CDR1 and CDR2 (germline): MNHEY, SMNVEV (reference sequence). The CDR3 extends over 14 amino acids. The CDR3 spells CASSWGLAGGRRFF.

The chain recombines TRBV25-1 with TRBJ2-2. The CDR3 consists of 11 residues. Per the germline V gene, CDR1 is MGHDK and CDR2 is SYGVNS. The chain's CDR3 is CASSHTGELFF.

The chain links TRBV25-1 to TRBJ2-1; TCRdb reports TRBD2, a call that lacks DNA to check it against. CDR3 length: 18 amino acids. Germline V gives CDR1 MGHDK, CDR2 SYGVNS. CDR3 region: CASSDGTSGRAGLNEQFF.

The V call is TRBV5-1, the J call TRBJ1-1; TCRdb gives TRBD1 as the D gene, but with no DNA this cannot be confirmed. The CDR3 sequence is 16 residues long. Germline CDR1 is SGHRS and CDR2 is YFSETQ. This chain's CDR3 is CASSPGQGVVNTEAFF.

The chain links TRBV4-2 to TRBJ2-3; there is no DNA to check the TCRdb D call of TRBD1. CDR3 length: 16 residues. The V gene's germline CDR1 is LGHNA and CDR2 YNFKEQ. CDR3 residues: CASSQGTGDITDTQYF.

The chain couples TRBV6-5 to TRBJ2-2; TCRdb picks TRBD1, but there is no DNA to check that call. Germline V CDR1 and CDR2: MNHEY, SVGAGI. CDR3 length: 17 amino acids. CDR3 sequence: CASSYSILPGGSGELFF.

The chain employs TRBV7-9 and TRBJ2-1. The CDR3 runs 17 residues. Germline V gene lookup returns CDR1 SEHNR and CDR2 FQNEAQ (reference sequence). The CDR3 reads CASSLALGVSGYNEQFF.

This chain joins TRBV6-6 and TRBJ2-1. From germline, CDR1 is MNHNY and CDR2 SVGAGI (reference sequence). The CDR3 is 15 residues long. CDR3 sequence reads: CASRASGSPYNEQFF.

J is TRBJ2-1 and V is TRBV24-1; with no DNA, the TCRdb D assignment of TRBD2 cannot be verified. Per the germline V gene, CDR1 is KGHDR and CDR2 is SFDVKD. CDR3 length: 18 amino acids. The CDR3 sequence: CATSDLPSGLAGPGEQFF.

This chain connects TRBV11-2 to TRBJ2-7; TCRdb designates TRBD2, a call that cannot be tested without DNA. Germline-derived CDR1 and CDR2 are SGHAT and FQNNGV. The CDR3 covers 14 residues. The CDR3 loop is CASSLGAGLYEQYF.

The chain employs TRBV19 and TRBJ1-1. The CDR3 totals 13 residues. Germline CDR1 and CDR2: LNHDA and SQIVND (reference sequence). CDR3 sequence reads: CASKIGADTEAFF.

This chain uses TRBV7-2 with TRBJ2-1; the D call of TRBD2 rests on TCRdb alone, since no DNA is present to check it. CDR1 SGHTA and CDR2 FQGNSA come from the germline V gene. The CDR3 is 15 residues long. This chain's CDR3 is CARGVLAGVYNEQFF.

The genes are TRBV5-1 and TRBJ2-1. This CDR3 comprises 14 residues. CDR1 is SGHRS and CDR2 is YFSETQ in the germline V gene. CDR3 loop: CASSFNDAYNEQFF.

This chain connects TRBV4-1 to TRBJ2-7; TCRdb gives TRBD1 as the D gene, but with no DNA this cannot be confirmed. The CDR3 spans 17 residues. In germline, CDR1 is MGHRA, CDR2 YSYEKL. The CDR3 is CASSQDGAGTGTYEQYF.

The chain employs TRBV20-1 and TRBJ2-6. The CDR3 is made up of 14 amino acids. Per the germline V gene, CDR1 is DFQATT and CDR2 is SNEGSKA (reference sequence). CDR3 sequence: CSAPGVGGANVLTF.

The CDR3 region is CASSFPRGGTDTQYF. The chain combines TRBV12-3 or TRBV12-4 with TRBJ2-3; TCRdb's D gene call, TRBD1, goes unchecked for lack of DNA. The CDR3 runs to 15 residues.

The chain combines TRBV6-5 with TRBJ1-4. Germline V gene sequence: CDR1 MNHEY, CDR2 SVGAGI. CDR3 length equals 14 residues. CDR3: CASSSRGGDEKLFF.

The chain recombines TRBV6-6 with TRBJ2-3; as DNA is missing, the TRBD2 call by TCRdb cannot be tested. This CDR3 spans 15 amino acids. CDR1 is MNHNY, CDR2 SVGAGI, per germline (reference sequence). CDR3 sequence: CASSPGTSFSDTQYF.

The CDR3 sequence is CASRYTEGTTTGELFF. V usage is TRBV4-1 and J usage is TRBJ2-2; TCRdb's D gene call, TRBD2, goes unchecked for lack of DNA. Germline V gene lookup returns CDR1 MGHRA and CDR2 YSYEKL. This CDR3 is built from 16 residues.

This chain links TRBV19 with TRBJ2-1. Germline V gene sequence: CDR1 LNHDA, CDR2 SQIVND (reference sequence). This CDR3 is built from 13 residues. The CDR3 reads CASSIDQYNEQFF.